This is a list of T cell receptor beta chains from one sample in a study of CD8 T cells in Susac syndrome. One entry per CDR3 protein results from TCRdb running MiXCR on the immunoSEQ multiplex PCR reads. The table shows 140,000 to 150,000 distinct CDR3 sequences, with under 97% occurring only once. The specimen was CD4+ T cells from PBMCs. The receptors shown here come from a human donor with Susac syndrome. CDR3s include the opening cysteine and the closing phenylalanine or tryptophan. The D gene is left open where the match is weak. Only some rows state a clone size, as once, few, many or a class for expanded clones.

v_call	j_call	clone_size	d_call	cdr3_aa
TRBV20-1	TRBJ2-1	-	TRBD2	CSADRGGVRVEQFF
TRBV10-2	TRBJ2-6	-	-	CASLSSSGANVLTF
TRBV5-4	TRBJ1-1	-	-	CASSSQPMNTEAFF
TRBV15	TRBJ2-1	-	-	CATSREKGGEQFF
TRBV5-4	TRBJ2-3	once	TRBD2	CASSLRLAVQTDTQYF
TRBV20-1	TRBJ2-1	-	-	CSAITGTDEQFF
TRBV6-5	TRBJ1-1	-	TRBD1	CASSQGQAKWEAFF
TRBV20-1	TRBJ2-5	-	-	CSARSFQGRETQYF
TRBV11-2	TRBJ2-3	-	-	CASSLAGGGTDTQYF
TRBV9	TRBJ1-5	-	-	CASRKYRAFYNQPQHF
TRBV7-2	TRBJ1-2	-	-	CASSTAGNYGYTF
TRBV3-1	TRBJ2-7	-	-	CASSLIDRKQYF
TRBV9	TRBJ1-5	once	-	CASSALEVQPQHF
TRBV1	TRBJ1-1	-	-	CTSSHLRRGDTEAFF
TRBV7-2	TRBJ2-7	-	-	CASSPMAGSEQYF
TRBV25-1	TRBJ1-6	-	-	CASSDFGRDSPLHF
TRBV28	TRBJ1-5	-	-	CASSLQSNQPQHF
TRBV7-2	TRBJ2-3	-	-	CASSRRQAPPWYF
TRBV7-2	TRBJ2-2	-	-	CASSLDLSGELFF
TRBV7-9	TRBJ2-7	-	-	CASSLTGIHGEQYF
TRBV28	TRBJ1-5	-	TRBD1	CASSLPRGRGHTNQPQHF
TRBV20-1	TRBJ2-1	once	-	CSARPAGGRGNREQFF
TRBV27	TRBJ2-3	-	-	CASSLEEGPDTQYF
TRBV14	TRBJ2-7	-	TRBD2	CASSQLAGTIYEQYF
TRBV3-1	TRBJ2-3	-	-	CASEGTDTQYF
TRBV13	TRBJ2-5	-	TRBD2	CASSLRTSGSLGETQHF
TRBV4-1	TRBJ2-6	-	-	CASSQEGAGANVLTF
TRBV12-3/TRBV12-4	TRBJ2-2	-	-	CASRRGENTGELFF
TRBV9	TRBJ2-5	-	-	CASSVSGEGTETQYF
TRBV19	TRBJ2-7	-	TRBD2	CASSVLAGEQYF
TRBV3-1	TRBJ2-7	-	-	CASSQGHPSYEQYF
TRBV28	TRBJ1-1	-	-	CASESSYAPNTEAFF
TRBV13	TRBJ2-7	-	-	CASSLGGAEQYF
TRBV4-1	TRBJ2-4	-	TRBD2	CASSQSPSGGWVNIQYF
TRBV5-4	TRBJ1-2	-	-	CASSFPKGGNYGYTF
TRBV7-9	TRBJ2-7	-	TRBD2	CASSRGLAETYEQYF
TRBV21-1	TRBJ1-6	-	-	CASMWRISYNSPLHF
TRBV9	TRBJ1-1	-	-	CASSVYAGDTEAFF
TRBV28	TRBJ2-1	-	-	CASTPLITSYNEQFF
TRBV27	TRBJ1-2	-	-	CASSFHGRTGGYTF